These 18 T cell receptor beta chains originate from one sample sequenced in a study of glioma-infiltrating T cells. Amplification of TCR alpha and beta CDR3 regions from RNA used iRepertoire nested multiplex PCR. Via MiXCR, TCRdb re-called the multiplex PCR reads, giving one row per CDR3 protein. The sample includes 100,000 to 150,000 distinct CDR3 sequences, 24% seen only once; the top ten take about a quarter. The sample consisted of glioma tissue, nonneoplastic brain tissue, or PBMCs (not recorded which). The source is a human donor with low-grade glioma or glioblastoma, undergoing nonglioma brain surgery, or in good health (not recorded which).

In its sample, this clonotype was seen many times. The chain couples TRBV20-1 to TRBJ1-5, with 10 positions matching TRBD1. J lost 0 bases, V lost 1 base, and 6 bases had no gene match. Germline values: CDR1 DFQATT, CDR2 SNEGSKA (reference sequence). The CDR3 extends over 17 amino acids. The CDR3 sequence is CSARGQGALNSNQPQHF. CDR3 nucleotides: TGCAGTGCTAGAGGACAGGGGGCCCTTAATAGCAATCAGCCCCAGCATTTT.

The CDR3 loop reads CASSGGPAATEAFF. The CDR3 DNA sequence: TGTGCCAGTAGCGGGGGGCCTGCCGCCACTGAAGCTTTCTTT. The rearrangement uses TRBV19 and TRBJ1-1, with D perhaps TRBD1 (6 bases). Germline values: CDR1 LNHDA, CDR2 SQIVND (reference sequence). This CDR3 comprises 14 residues. V was trimmed by 6 bases and J by 4 bases, leaving 15 bases between them.

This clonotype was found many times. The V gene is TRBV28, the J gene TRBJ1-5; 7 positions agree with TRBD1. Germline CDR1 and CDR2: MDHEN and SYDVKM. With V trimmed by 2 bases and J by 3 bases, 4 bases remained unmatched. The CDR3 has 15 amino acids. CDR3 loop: CASSLPGQHNQPQHF. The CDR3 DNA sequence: TGTGCCAGCAGTTTACCGGGACAGCACAATCAGCCCCAGCATTTT.

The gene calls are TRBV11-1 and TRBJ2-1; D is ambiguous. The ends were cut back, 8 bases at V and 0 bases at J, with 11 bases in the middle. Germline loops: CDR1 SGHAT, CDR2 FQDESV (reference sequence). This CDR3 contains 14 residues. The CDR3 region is CASFGGISYNEQFF. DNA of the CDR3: TGTGCCAGCTTCGGCGGAATCTCCTACAATGAGCAGTTCTTC.

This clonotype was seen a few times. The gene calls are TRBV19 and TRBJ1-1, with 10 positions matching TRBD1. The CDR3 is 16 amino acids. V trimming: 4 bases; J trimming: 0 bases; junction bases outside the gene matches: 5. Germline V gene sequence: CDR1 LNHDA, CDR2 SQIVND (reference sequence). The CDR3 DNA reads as TGTGCCAGTAGTAACGGACAGGGGGAGATGAACACTGAAGCTTTCTTT. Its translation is CASSNGQGEMNTEAFF.

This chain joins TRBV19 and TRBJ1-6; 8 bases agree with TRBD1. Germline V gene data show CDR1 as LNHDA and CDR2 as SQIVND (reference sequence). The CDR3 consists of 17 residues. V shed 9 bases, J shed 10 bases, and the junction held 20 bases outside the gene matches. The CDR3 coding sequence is TGTGCCAGCAACCGCAACTCCCAGGGGGCCCGAGGATCACCCCTCCACTTT. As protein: CASNRNSQGARGSPLHF.

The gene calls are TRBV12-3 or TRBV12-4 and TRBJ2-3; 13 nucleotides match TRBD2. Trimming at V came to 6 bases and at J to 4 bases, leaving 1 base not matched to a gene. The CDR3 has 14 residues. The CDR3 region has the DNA TGTGCCAGCAGCACTAGCGGGGGGGCAGATACGCAGTATTTT. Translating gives CASSTSGGADTQYF.

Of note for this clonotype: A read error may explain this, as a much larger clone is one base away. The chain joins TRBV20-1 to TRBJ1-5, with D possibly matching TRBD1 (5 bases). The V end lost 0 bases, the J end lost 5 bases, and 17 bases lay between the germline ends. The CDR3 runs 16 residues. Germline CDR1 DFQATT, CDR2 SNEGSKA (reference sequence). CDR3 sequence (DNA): TGCAGTGCTAGAGACACCGGGACGGAAAGCGATCAGCCCCAGCATTTT. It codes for CSARDTGTESDQPQHF.

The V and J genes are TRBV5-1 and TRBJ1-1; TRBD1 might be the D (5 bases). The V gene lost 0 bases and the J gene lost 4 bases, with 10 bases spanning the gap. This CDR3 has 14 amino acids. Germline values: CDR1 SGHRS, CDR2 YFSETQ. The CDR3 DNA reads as TGCGCCAGCAGCTTGGGAGGGGAGGGCACTGAAGCTTTCTTT. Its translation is CASSLGGEGTEAFF.

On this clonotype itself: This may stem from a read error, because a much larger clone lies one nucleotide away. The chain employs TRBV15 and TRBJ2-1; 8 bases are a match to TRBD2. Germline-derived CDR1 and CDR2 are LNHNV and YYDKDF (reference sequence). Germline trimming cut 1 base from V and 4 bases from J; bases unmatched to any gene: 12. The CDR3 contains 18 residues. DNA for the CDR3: TGTGCCACCAGCAGAGGTCAGTGGAGTCTAGCGGGTTACAATGAGCAGTTCTTC. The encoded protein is CATSRGQWSLAGYNEQFF. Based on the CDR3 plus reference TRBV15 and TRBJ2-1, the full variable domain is DAMVIQNPRYQVTQFGKPVTLSCSQTLNHNVMYWYQQKSSQAPKLLFHYYDKDFNNEADTPDNFQSRRPNTSFCFLDIRSPGLGDTAMYLCATSRGQWSLAGYNEQFFGPGTRLTVL.

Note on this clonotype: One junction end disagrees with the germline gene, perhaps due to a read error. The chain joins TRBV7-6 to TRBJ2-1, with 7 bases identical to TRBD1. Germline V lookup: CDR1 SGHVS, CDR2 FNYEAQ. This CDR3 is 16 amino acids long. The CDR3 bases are TGTGCTAGCAGCGCGGCGGCCAGGGGGTCCTACAATGAGCAGTTCTTC. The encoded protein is CASSAAARGSYNEQFF.

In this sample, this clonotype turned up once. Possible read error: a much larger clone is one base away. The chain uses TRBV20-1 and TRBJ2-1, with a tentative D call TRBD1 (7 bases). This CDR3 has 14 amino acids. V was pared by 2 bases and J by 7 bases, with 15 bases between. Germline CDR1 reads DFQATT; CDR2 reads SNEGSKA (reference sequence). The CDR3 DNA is TGCAGTGCTAGACTAGCGAGGGGGCGGAATGAGCAGTTCTTC. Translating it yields CSARLARGRNEQFF.

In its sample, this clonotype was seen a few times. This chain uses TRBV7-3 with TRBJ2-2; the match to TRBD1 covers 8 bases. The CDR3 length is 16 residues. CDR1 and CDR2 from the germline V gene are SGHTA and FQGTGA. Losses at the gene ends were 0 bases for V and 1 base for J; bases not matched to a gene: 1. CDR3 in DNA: TGTGCCAGCAGCTTAACAGGGACAGGGAACACCGGGGAGCTGTTTTTT. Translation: CASSLTGTGNTGELFF.

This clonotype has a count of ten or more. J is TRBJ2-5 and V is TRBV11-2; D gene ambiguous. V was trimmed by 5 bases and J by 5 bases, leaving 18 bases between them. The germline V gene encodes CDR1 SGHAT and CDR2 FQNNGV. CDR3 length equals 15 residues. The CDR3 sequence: CASSPGYESFETQYF. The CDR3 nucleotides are TGTGCCAGCAGCCCCGGATACGAAAGTTTCGAGACCCAGTACTTC.

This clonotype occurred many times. This chain's CDR3 is CASRGRGSTDTQYF. The CDR3 nucleotides are TGTGCCAGCAGGGGCAGGGGAAGCACAGATACGCAGTATTTT. J is TRBJ2-3 and V is TRBV6-1, with D perhaps matching TRBD1 (6 bases). The germline CDR1 and CDR2 sequences are MNHNS and SASEGT. CDR3 length equals 14 residues. V shed 6 bases and J shed 0 bases, with 10 bases lying between them.

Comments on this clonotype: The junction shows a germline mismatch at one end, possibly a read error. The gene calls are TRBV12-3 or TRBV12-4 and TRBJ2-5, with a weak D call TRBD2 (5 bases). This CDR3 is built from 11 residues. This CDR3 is CASSLRESREF. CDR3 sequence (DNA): TGTGCCAGCAGTTTAAGGGAGAGTAGAGAATTC.

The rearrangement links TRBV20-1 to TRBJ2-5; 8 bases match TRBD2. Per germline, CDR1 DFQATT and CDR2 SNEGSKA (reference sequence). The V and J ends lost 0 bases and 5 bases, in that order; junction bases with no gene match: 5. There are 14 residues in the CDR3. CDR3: CSARDPPGGETQYF. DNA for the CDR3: TGCAGTGCTAGAGATCCTCCGGGGGGGGAGACCCAGTACTTC.

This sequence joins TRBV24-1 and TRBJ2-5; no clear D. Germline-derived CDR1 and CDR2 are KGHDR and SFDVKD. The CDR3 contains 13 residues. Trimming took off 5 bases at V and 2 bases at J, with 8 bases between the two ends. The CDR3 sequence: CATSVGPQETQYF. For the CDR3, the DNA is TGTGCCACCAGTGTCGGTCCACAAGAGACCCAGTACTTC.